A single sample is the source of the 32 T cell receptor beta chains below, sequenced in a study of blood T cell repertoires in COVID-19. TCRdb's table, derived via immunoSEQ multiplex PCR, lists solely in-frame clones and lacks some. The repertoire has some 33,000 clones, around 90% of them found once; the top ten carry 20% to 25%. Sequenced sample: peripheral blood. These receptors originate from a man between 60 and 75 years old with acute or convalescent COVID-19.

V is TRBV11-3 and J is TRBJ1-2, with a weak D call TRBD1 (5 bases). Trimming pared 5 bases from V and 4 bases from J, leaving 17 bases between. Germline CDR1 is SGHNT and CDR2 is YENEEA. This CDR3 comprises 15 residues. The CDR3 reads CASSPTGAAGYGYTF. The CDR3, as DNA: TGTGCCAGCAGCCCCACTGGGGCGGCAGGCTATGGCTACACCTTC.

J is TRBJ2-7 and V is TRBV5-1; TRBD1 agrees at 9 bases. CDR3 size: 15 residues. The J segment lost 3 bases and the V segment lost 3 bases, leaving 7 bases of the junction unmatched. Germline loops: CDR1 SGHRS, CDR2 YFSETQ. CDR3 loop: CASSSDGTGYYEQYF. In DNA form, the CDR3 reads TGCGCCAGCAGCTCGGACGGGACAGGGTACTACGAGCAGTACTTC.

This clone was seen a few times. The chain is built from TRBV6-5 and TRBJ2-2; 7 bases fit TRBD2. The CDR3 loop spans 14 amino acids. Per the germline V gene, CDR1 is MNHEY and CDR2 is SVGAGI. V trimming: 8 bases; J trimming: 2 bases; junction bases outside the gene matches: 5. The CDR3 is CASGTSANTGELFF. The CDR3, as DNA: TGTGCCAGCGGTACTAGCGCAAACACCGGGGAGCTGTTTTTT.

The V call is TRBV11-2, the J call TRBJ1-1, with D maybe TRBD1 (5 bases). V gave up 4 bases and J gave up 1 base, with 10 bases separating them. Germline loops: CDR1 SGHAT, CDR2 FQNNGV. This CDR3 is 14 amino acids long. The CDR3 region is CASSWGGTNTEAFF. The CDR3 bases are TGTGCCAGCAGCTGGGGGGGGACGAACACTGAAGCTTTCTTT.

The chain is built from TRBV29-1 and TRBJ1-4; D ambiguous. In germline, CDR1 is SQVTM, CDR2 ANQGSEA. The CDR3 has 13 residues. V lost 7 bases, J lost 6 bases, and 15 bases lay in between. The DNA of the CDR3 is TGCAGCGGTCTCGGGTACCCTTATGAAAAACTGTTTTTT. This codes for CSGLGYPYEKLFF.

The chain links TRBV3-1 (or the pseudogene TRBV3-2) to TRBJ1-2, with D possibly being TRBD1 (6 bases). Trimming removed 1 base at V and 3 bases at J, with 12 bases between. There are 15 residues in the CDR3. Germline lookup yields CDR1 LGHDT and CDR2 YNNKEL (reference sequence). CDR3 DNA: TGTGCCAGCAGCCAAGCCTACGACAGGCACTATGGCTACACCTTC. Its protein is CASSQAYDRHYGYTF.

The chain uses TRBV5-4 and TRBJ1-1, with D tentatively TRBD1 (5 bases). Per germline, CDR1 SGHNT and CDR2 YYREEE (reference sequence). V was clipped by 2 bases and J by 4 bases, with 15 bases between them. The CDR3 runs to 15 residues. In DNA form, the CDR3 reads TGTGCCAGCAGCTTTGAGAAGGGGCGCCTCACTGAAGCTTTCTTT. The encoded protein is CASSFEKGRLTEAFF.

This rearrangement joins TRBV13 to TRBJ1-1; possibly TRBD1 for D (5 bases). CDR3 length: 16 residues. CDR1 is PRHDT and CDR2 is FYEKMQ in the germline V gene (reference sequence). Trimming cost V 2 bases and J 5 bases, with 18 bases left between them. CDR3 loop: CASSLYPGRVATEAFF. The CDR3 bases are TGTGCCAGCAGCTTATACCCTGGCAGGGTGGCAACTGAAGCTTTCTTT. The whole variable domain, remainder taken from reference TRBV13 and TRBJ1-1, is AAGVIQSPRHLIKEKRETATLKCYPIPRHDTVYWYQQGPGQDPQFLISFYEKMQSDKGSIPDRFSAQQFSDYHSELNMSSLELGDSALYFCASSLYPGRVATEAFFGQGTRLTVV.

The chain recombines TRBV7-9 with TRBJ1-1, with 7 bases aligning to TRBD1. V shed 1 base and J 3 bases; nucleotides not matched to a gene: 2. The CDR3 loop spans 14 amino acids. Germline loops: CDR1 SEHNR, CDR2 FQNEAQ (reference sequence). DNA for the CDR3: TGTGCCAGCAGCTTAGGACAGGGTTACACTGAAGCTTTCTTT. As protein: CASSLGQGYTEAFF.

The chain couples TRBV5-1 to TRBJ1-1, with 9 bases aligning to TRBD1. The CDR3 extends over 15 amino acids. V trimming: 4 bases; J trimming: 3 bases; junction bases outside the gene matches: 7. From germline, CDR1 is SGHRS and CDR2 YFSETQ. In nucleotides, the CDR3 is TGCGCCAGCAGCCCACAGGGGGCCAGGGACACTGAAGCTTTCTTT. This sequence encodes CASSPQGARDTEAFF.

The V call is TRBV18, the J call TRBJ1-5, with D tentatively TRBD1 (5 bases). V lost 3 bases to trimming and J lost 5 bases, with 17 bases between them. This CDR3 is built from 16 residues. Germline V gives CDR1 KGHSH, CDR2 LQKENI. The CDR3 protein is CASSPPPTRVDQPQHF. CDR3 DNA: TGTGCCAGCTCACCCCCCCCTACCAGGGTGGATCAGCCCCAGCATTTT.

A few counts support this clone. V is TRBV2 and J is TRBJ1-6; 8 bases fit TRBD1. The CDR3 consists of 16 residues. The trim removed 7 bases at V and 10 bases at J, leaving 15 bases unmatched. Germline-derived CDR1 and CDR2 are SNHLY and FYNNEI. For the CDR3, the DNA is TGTGCCAGCACCGAACTGTACCCCAGGGGGCGCTCACCCCTCCACTTT. Residues: CASTELYPRGRSPLHF.

The chain uses TRBV7-3 and TRBJ2-2, with TRBD2 as a possible D gene (5 bases). The germline V and J ends were trimmed by 1 base and 5 bases, with 17 bases remaining between them. The CDR3 consists of 17 residues. Germline V gene data show CDR1 as SGHTA and CDR2 as FQGTGA. CDR3 residues: CASSLSYSGSKTGELFF. CDR3 DNA: TGTGCCAGCAGCTTAAGTTATAGTGGGAGTAAAACCGGGGAGCTGTTTTTT.

This clone was counted once. The chain carries TRBV4-3 and TRBJ2-3, with D tentatively TRBD2 (6 bases). Looked up from germline, CDR1 is LGHNA and CDR2 is YSLEER. V lost 4 bases and J lost 2, with 16 bases in between. The CDR3 runs to 16 residues. CDR3 sequence (DNA): TGCGCCAGCAGCCGGAATTGGGACTTCCCCACAGATACGCAGTATTTT. Its translation is CASSRNWDFPTDTQYF.

The rearrangement uses TRBV11-3 and TRBJ2-3, with 11 positions matching TRBD2. The J segment lost 1 base and the V segment lost 4 bases, leaving 1 base of the junction unmatched. The CDR3 covers 15 residues. Germline lookup yields CDR1 SGHNT and CDR2 YENEEA. As DNA, the CDR3 is TGTGCCAGCAGCTATAGCGGGAGGGGCACAGATACGCAGTATTTT. It translates to CASSYSGRGTDTQYF.

The chain couples TRBV6-5 to TRBJ1-3; D unresolved. CDR1 is MNHEY and CDR2 is SVGAGI in the germline V gene. The CDR3 runs to 16 residues. Trimming left V 0 bases short and J 2 bases short, with 11 bases between. The CDR3 reads CASSYSLGGTGNTIYF. The DNA for the CDR3 is TGTGCCAGCAGTTACTCGTTAGGAGGGACTGGAAACACCATATATTTT.

By share, this clone ranks as medium-sized. The chain carries TRBV28 and TRBJ2-2; TRBD2 might be the D (5 bases). V was cut by 2 bases and J by 7 bases, with 8 bases left in between. Germline V gene lookup returns CDR1 MDHEN and CDR2 SYDVKM. CDR3 length: 13 residues. Here the CDR3 reads CASSLRGFGELFF. The CDR3, as DNA: TGTGCCAGCAGTTTAAGAGGGTTCGGGGAGCTGTTTTTT.

The CDR3, as DNA: TGTGCCAGCGGTAGCAGCGCAGCCCAGCATTTT. It specifies CASGSSAAQHF. The V gene is TRBV6-5, the J gene TRBJ1-5; D remains ambiguous. The CDR3 is made up of 11 amino acids. Trimming shortened V by 8 bases and J by 11 bases, and 13 bases separated the two germline ends. The V gene's germline CDR1 is MNHEY and CDR2 SVGAGI.

This chain connects TRBV5-6 to TRBJ2-7; tentative D call: TRBD1 (6 bases). The CDR3 runs to 18 residues. Per germline, CDR1 SGHDT and CDR2 YYEEEE. The V end lost 4 bases, the J end lost 1 base, and 24 bases lay between the germline ends. The CDR3 loop reads CASSRANQGPLGSYEQYV. In DNA form, the CDR3 reads TGTGCCAGCAGCCGAGCCAACCAGGGGCCTCTAGGGTCCTACGAGCAGTACGTC.

As DNA, the CDR3 is TGTGCCAGCTCACCACCGCAGACAGGATCCTACGAGCAGTACTTC. Translating gives CASSPPQTGSYEQYF. The gene calls are TRBV18 and TRBJ2-7, with D possibly being TRBD1 (6 bases). Germline V gene sequence: CDR1 KGHSH, CDR2 LQKENI. Trimming took 0 bases from V and 1 from J, leaving 10 bases between them. There are 15 residues in the CDR3.

There are a few counts of this clone. V usage is TRBV28 and J usage is TRBJ1-5; D might be TRBD1 (6 bases). In germline, CDR1 is MDHEN, CDR2 SYDVKM. This CDR3 contains 12 residues. CDR3 in DNA: TGTGCAGGGGGTAAATTCAATCAGCCCCAGCATTTT. Its translation: CAGGKFNQPQHF.

J is TRBJ1-1 and V is TRBV14; D not resolved. V was clipped by 0 bases and J by 0 bases, with 8 bases between them. The CDR3 sequence is 15 residues long. From germline, CDR1 is SGHDN and CDR2 FVKESK. CDR3 in amino acids: CASSQEWAMNTEAFF. In DNA, the CDR3 is TGTGCCAGCAGCCAAGAGTGGGCGATGAACACTGAAGCTTTCTTT.

This clone was detected once. This chain connects TRBV10-2 to TRBJ2-1; D not certain. The CDR3 contains 14 residues. The germline V gene has CDR1 WSHSY and CDR2 SAAADI. The ends were cut back, 1 base at V and 6 bases at J, with 10 bases in the middle. In nucleotides, the CDR3 is TGCGCCAGCAGTGAGTACGGAGAATTCAATGAGCAGTTCTTC. Protein: CASSEYGEFNEQFF.

The chain recombines TRBV10-3 with TRBJ2-1; 10 bases line up with TRBD2. The CDR3 loop spans 15 amino acids. The V and J ends lost 11 bases and 9 bases, in that order; junction bases with no gene match: 16. The germline V gene encodes CDR1 ENHRY and CDR2 SYGVKD. In nucleotides, the CDR3 is TGTGCCTCTCGTCCTAGCGGGAGTCAAGGGGCTGAGCAGTTCTTC. The encoded protein is CASRPSGSQGAEQFF.

In its sample, this clone was seen once. The chain uses TRBV19 and TRBJ1-4; tentative D call: TRBD1 (5 bases). Between the trimmed V and J ends, which lost 9 bases and 2 bases, there was a span of 16 bases. The CDR3 totals 15 residues. Per the germline V gene, CDR1 is LNHDA and CDR2 is SQIVND (reference sequence). The DNA of the CDR3 is TGTGCCAGCCTCCCCCGGGGGATGACTAATGAAAAACTGTTTTTT. Its protein product is CASLPRGMTNEKLFF.

The V call is TRBV27, the J call TRBJ2-7; 10 bases map to TRBD2. Unmatched junction bases numbered 5, after V lost 3 bases and J lost 3 bases. The V gene's germline CDR1 is MNHEY and CDR2 SMNVEV (reference sequence). The CDR3 covers 15 residues. CDR3 loop: CASSLASGGYYEQYF. CDR3 in DNA: TGTGCCAGCAGTTTGGCTAGCGGGGGATACTACGAGCAGTACTTC.

The rearrangement uses TRBV7-8 and TRBJ2-7, with 9 bases fitting TRBD2. Germline loops: CDR1 SGHVS, CDR2 FQNEAQ. J lost 6 bases, V lost 3 bases, and 18 bases had no gene match. The CDR3 has 18 residues. The CDR3 loop is CASSFEASPGLALREQYF. The CDR3 nucleotides read TGTGCCAGCAGCTTTGAGGCCTCACCGGGACTAGCACTTCGCGAGCAGTACTTC.

The V and J genes are TRBV6-2 or TRBV6-3 and TRBJ2-1; 10 nucleotides match TRBD2. With V trimmed by 5 bases and J by 7 bases, 5 bases remained unmatched. Germline V gives CDR1 MNHEY, CDR2 SVGEGT. This CDR3 is 14 amino acids long. The CDR3, as DNA: TGTGCCAGCAGTAAGCGGGAGGGGGAGAATGAGCAGTTCTTC. It is translated as CASSKREGENEQFF.

The chain employs TRBV4-2 and TRBJ2-3; D is uncertain. V gave up 0 bases and J gave up 1 base, with 11 bases separating them. CDR1 and CDR2 from the germline V gene are LGHNA and YNFKEQ. There are 16 residues in the CDR3. The CDR3 DNA follows: TGTGCCAGCAGCCAAGAGCTGGCAGCGCGCACAGATACGCAGTATTTT. It codes for CASSQELAARTDTQYF.

The chain joins TRBV9 to TRBJ2-3; 10 bases match TRBD2. CDR1 and CDR2 (germline): SGDLS, YYNGEE. The length of the CDR3 is 16 residues. Trimming removed 1 base from V and 0 bases from J; junction bases left unmatched: 2. This chain's CDR3 is CASSVILAGSTDTQYF. The CDR3 nucleotides read TGTGCCAGCAGCGTAATACTAGCGGGAAGCACAGATACGCAGTATTTT.

The rearrangement joins TRBV11-3 to TRBJ2-3; D not certain. The CDR3 loop spans 14 amino acids. V was trimmed by 7 bases and J by 2 bases, leaving 13 bases between them. CDR1 is SGHNT and CDR2 is YENEEA in the germline V gene. CDR3 protein: CASTAYYPTDTQYF. The CDR3 region has the DNA TGTGCCAGCACCGCGTATTACCCCACAGATACGCAGTATTTT.

This clone was seen a single time. The V and J genes are TRBV21-1 and TRBJ1-2; the listed D gene, TRBD1, was not tested against the DNA. TRBV21-1 is recorded as a pseudogene. The CDR3 totals 17 residues. CDR3 in DNA: TGTGCCAGCAGCAAAACGAGGCAGGGGTGGCGCGGCTATGGCTACACCTTC. Encoded protein: CASSKTRQGWRGYGYTF.